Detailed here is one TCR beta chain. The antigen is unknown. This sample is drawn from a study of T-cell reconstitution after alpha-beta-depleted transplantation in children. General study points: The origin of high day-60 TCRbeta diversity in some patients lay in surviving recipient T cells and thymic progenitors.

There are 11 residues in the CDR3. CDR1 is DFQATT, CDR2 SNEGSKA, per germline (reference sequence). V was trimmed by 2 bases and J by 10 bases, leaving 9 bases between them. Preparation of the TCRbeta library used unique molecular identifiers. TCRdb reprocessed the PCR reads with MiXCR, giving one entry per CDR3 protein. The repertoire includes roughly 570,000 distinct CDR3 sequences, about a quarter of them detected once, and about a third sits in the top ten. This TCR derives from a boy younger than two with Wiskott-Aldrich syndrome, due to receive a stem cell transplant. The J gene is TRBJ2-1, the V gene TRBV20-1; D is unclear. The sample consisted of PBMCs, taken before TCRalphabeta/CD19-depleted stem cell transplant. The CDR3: CSARSLGEQFF. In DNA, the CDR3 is TGCAGTGCTAGATCCCTAGGAGAGCAGTTCTTC.